Below, one T cell receptor (beta chain) is given with its context. Germline V gives CDR1 SGHRS, CDR2 YFSETQ. V lost 2 bases to trimming and J lost 8 bases; unmatched junction nucleotides: 5. The length of the CDR3 is 13 residues. The data were obtained in a study of technical replicates of blood from a handful of donors. Only in-frame clones appear in the TCRdb table, and some are missing; sequencing was by immunoSEQ multiplex PCR. In the table there are some 12,000 clones, about 90% of which are singletons. The TCR comes from a human donor in good health. The J gene is TRBJ1-2, the V gene TRBV5-1; 8 bases fit TRBD1. The sample taken for sequencing was PBMCs. CDR3 residues: CASSLGQGEGYTF. The DNA of the CDR3 is TGCGCCAGCAGCTTAGGACAGGGTGAAGGCTACACCTTC.